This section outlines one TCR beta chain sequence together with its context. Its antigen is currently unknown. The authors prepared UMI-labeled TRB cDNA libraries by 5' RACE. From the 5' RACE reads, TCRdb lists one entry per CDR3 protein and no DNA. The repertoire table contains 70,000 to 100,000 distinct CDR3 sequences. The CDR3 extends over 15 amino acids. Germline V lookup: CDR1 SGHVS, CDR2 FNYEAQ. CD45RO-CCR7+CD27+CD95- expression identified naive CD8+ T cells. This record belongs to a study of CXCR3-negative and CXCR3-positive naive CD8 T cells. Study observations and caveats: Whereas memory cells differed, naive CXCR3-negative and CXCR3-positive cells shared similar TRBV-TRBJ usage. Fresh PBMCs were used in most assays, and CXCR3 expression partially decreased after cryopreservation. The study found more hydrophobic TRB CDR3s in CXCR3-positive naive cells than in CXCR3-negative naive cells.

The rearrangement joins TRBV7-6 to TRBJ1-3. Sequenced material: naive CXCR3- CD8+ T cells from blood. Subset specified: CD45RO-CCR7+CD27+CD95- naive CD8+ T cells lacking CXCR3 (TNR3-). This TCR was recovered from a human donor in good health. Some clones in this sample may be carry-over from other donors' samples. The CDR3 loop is CASSSEASSGNTIYF.